This entry lists 30 T cell receptor beta chains sequenced from one sample in a study of breast tumors, draining lymph nodes, adjacent tissues. TCRdb used MiXCR to reprocess the multiplex PCR reads, holding one entry per CDR3 protein. Of more than 15,000 distinct CDR3 sequences listed, around 46% were seen once; the top ten hold more than 15%. Sequenced input: breast tumor tissue. All receptors come from a female donor with breast cancer. Some clones in this sample may be carry-over from other donors' samples.

In the case of this clonotype: A junction end diverges from the germline sequence, so it may reflect a read error. The chain joins TRBV6-1 to TRBJ1-6; D is perhaps TRBD1 (5 bases). The CDR3 spans 16 residues. Germline-derived CDR1 and CDR2 are MNHNS and SASEGT. CDR3 DNA: TGTGCCAGCAGCCTGGGACGGGCCAGGCATAATCCACCCCTCCACTTT. It yields the protein CASSLGRARHNPPLHF.

J is TRBJ2-1 and V is TRBV29-1; the D gene could be TRBD1 or TRBD2 (5 bases each). Germline V lookup: CDR1 SQVTM, CDR2 ANQGSEA. The CDR3 loop spans 12 amino acids. Trimming cost V 7 bases and J 8 bases, with 15 bases left between them. Written as DNA, the CDR3 is TGCAGCGCCCTCCGGGGCTCATATGAGCAGTTCTTC. It is translated as CSALRGSYEQFF.

V usage is TRBV20-1 and J usage is TRBJ2-3; TRBD2 agrees at 12 bases. V was pared by 1 base and J by 3 bases, with 5 bases of the junction left unmatched. Germline CDR1 and CDR2: DFQATT and SNEGSKA (reference sequence). This CDR3 is built from 16 residues. CDR3 DNA: TGCAGTGCTAGAGGGGCTAGCGGGAGGGTGACAGATACGCAGTATTTT. Protein product: CSARGASGRVTDTQYF.

The V call is TRBV7-2, the J call TRBJ2-7; tentative D call: TRBD2 (6 bases). The CDR3 totals 15 residues. V lost 1 base and J 6 bases, leaving 16 bases between the germline ends. CDR1 and CDR2 from the germline V gene are SGHTA and FQGNSA. CDR3 sequence: CASSLGAVGTGEQYF. CDR3 nucleotide sequence: TGTGCCAGCAGCTTAGGGGCAGTCGGGACTGGCGAGCAGTACTTC.

At least ten counts were recorded for this clonotype. The V and J genes are TRBV27 and TRBJ2-7; 11 positions agree with TRBD2. This CDR3 spans 15 amino acids. V was pared by 4 bases and J by 2 bases, with 4 bases of the junction left unmatched. Germline V gene lookup returns CDR1 MNHEY and CDR2 SMNVEV (reference sequence). The CDR3 bases are TGTGCCAGCAGTTCTTATAGCGGGAGGGCCTACGAGCAGTACTTC. Amino acids: CASSSYSGRAYEQYF.

The chain uses TRBV4-1 and TRBJ1-2; possible D gene TRBD1, 5 bases. The V gene lost 1 base and the J gene lost 4 bases, with 13 bases spanning the gap. This CDR3 region has 15 residues. The germline gives CDR1 MGHRA, CDR2 YSYEKL. CDR3 region: CASSQVIPGPYGYTF. As DNA, the CDR3 is TGCGCCAGCAGCCAAGTAATACCGGGGCCCTATGGCTACACCTTC.

This clonotype occurred many times. The chain links TRBV11-3 to TRBJ2-1; 9 bases fit TRBD1. CDR1 and CDR2 from the germline V gene are SGHNT and YENEEA. Trimming cost V 5 bases and J 0 bases; bases outside gene matches: 5. This CDR3 is 16 amino acids long. CDR3 sequence: CASSGMDRGSYNEQFF. The DNA of the CDR3 is TGTGCCAGCAGCGGCATGGACAGGGGCTCCTACAATGAGCAGTTCTTC.

This clonotype has at least ten counts. This chain connects TRBV6-6 to TRBJ2-3; D gene uncertain. The CDR3 is 11 residues long. Trimming took 5 bases from V and 2 from J, leaving 2 bases between them. Germline V gives CDR1 MNHNY, CDR2 SVGAGI (reference sequence). CDR3 loop: CASSLTDTQYF. The CDR3 nucleotides read TGTGCCAGCAGTCTCACAGATACGCAGTATTTT.

The chain carries TRBV10-3 and TRBJ2-1; no reliable D call. The germline V gene encodes CDR1 ENHRY and CDR2 SYGVKD. V was cut by 3 bases and J by 5 bases, with 2 bases left in between. This CDR3 region has 11 residues. The CDR3 here is CAISENNEQFF. The CDR3 region has the DNA TGTGCCATCAGTGAAAACAATGAGCAGTTCTTC.

CDR3 sequence (DNA): TGCAGTGCTAGAACGAACACCGGGGAGCTGTTTTTT. Residues: CSARTNTGELFF. J is TRBJ2-2 and V is TRBV20-1; D is uncertain. The length of the CDR3 is 12 residues. Germline V CDR1 and CDR2: DFQATT, SNEGSKA (reference sequence). The V and J ends lost 2 bases and 0 bases respectively, with 1 base between them.

In this sample, this clonotype turned up once. Relative to the germline gene, one junction end is altered; a read error may explain this. The chain recombines TRBV4-1 with TRBJ2-5; TRBD2 matches at 11 bases. Looked up from germline, CDR1 is MGHRA and CDR2 is YSYEKL. The CDR3 is 15 amino acids. This CDR3 reads CASSQGTSGQETQYF. The CDR3 region has the DNA TGTGCCAGCAGCCAGGGGACTAGCGGTCAAGAGACCCAGTACTTC.

This chain links TRBV4-3 with TRBJ2-7, with 8 nucleotides matching TRBD2. CDR3 length: 13 residues. From germline, CDR1 is LGHNA and CDR2 YSLEER. As DNA, the CDR3 is TGCGCTAGCGGCCGAGGACTAGCAGGCGAGCAGTACTTC. It is translated as CASGRGLAGEQYF.

This clonotype was seen many times. The V call is TRBV9, the J call TRBJ2-3; 9 bases match TRBD1. Germline V lookup: CDR1 SGDLS, CDR2 YYNGEE. The V segment lost 6 bases and the J segment 3 bases; nucleotides outside the gene matches: 8. This CDR3 region has 15 residues. CDR3 nucleotide sequence: TGTGCCAGCACCCCATCGACAGGGGGAACAGATACGCAGTATTTT. This sequence encodes CASTPSTGGTDTQYF.

The J gene is TRBJ2-7, the V gene TRBV2, with D tentatively TRBD2 (6 bases). Germline V lookup: CDR1 SNHLY, CDR2 FYNNEI. The CDR3 covers 13 residues. V was shortened by 7 bases and J by 0 bases, with 10 bases between the two germline ends. CDR3: CASKYGSSYEQYF. The CDR3 coding sequence is TGTGCCAGCAAATACGGGAGCTCCTACGAGCAGTACTTC.

The sample holds a few counts of this clonotype. The chain employs TRBV20-1 and TRBJ1-1, with TRBD1 as a possible D gene (5 bases). CDR3 size: 12 residues. The ends were cut back, 6 bases at V and 4 bases at J, with 12 bases in the middle. Germline lookup yields CDR1 DFQATT and CDR2 SNEGSKA (reference sequence). The CDR3 DNA reads TGCAGTGCCGGAGCAGGGTCCACTGAAGCTTTCTTT. Translation: CSAGAGSTEAFF.

This chain connects TRBV19 to TRBJ2-3; TRBD2 might be the D (6 bases). CDR3 length: 17 amino acids. Germline V CDR1 and CDR2: LNHDA, SQIVND (reference sequence). The germline V and J ends were trimmed by 0 bases and 0 bases, with 13 bases remaining between them. CDR3 amino acids: CASSIDLTSGSTDTQYF. Here the CDR3 DNA reads TGTGCCAGTAGTATAGATTTGACTAGTGGAAGCACAGATACGCAGTATTTT.

This chain uses TRBV20-1 with TRBJ2-2; 11 bases agree with TRBD2. The V and J ends lost 1 base and 7 bases, in that order; junction bases with no gene match: 2. The CDR3 length is 14 residues. Germline lookup yields CDR1 DFQATT and CDR2 SNEGSKA (reference sequence). The DNA of the CDR3 is TGCAGTGCTAGAGGACTAGCGGGATTCGGGGAGCTGTTTTTT. Protein product: CSARGLAGFGELFF.

This chain joins TRBV10-2 and TRBJ2-7, with D perhaps being TRBD1 or TRBD2 (5 bases each). The V end was cut by 0 bases, the J end by 5 bases, with 8 bases between. This CDR3 comprises 13 residues. Germline CDR1 and CDR2: WSHSY and SAAADI. The CDR3 DNA follows: TGCGCCAGCAGTGAGTCTTCGGGACACGAGCAGTACTTC. Its translation is CASSESSGHEQYF.

This clonotype showed up many times. The chain uses TRBV30 and TRBJ1-5, with D uncertain. The V gene lost 0 bases and the J gene lost 5 bases, with 8 bases spanning the gap. The CDR3 is 13 residues long. The germline gives CDR1 GTSNPN, CDR2 SVGIG (reference sequence). The DNA for the CDR3 is TGTGCCTGGAGTGTTCGGTCGGATCAGCCCCAGCATTTT. Its protein is CAWSVRSDQPQHF. Supplemented by reference TRBV30 and TRBJ1-5, the full variable domain reads SQTIHQWPATLVQPVGSPLSLECTVEGTSNPNLYWYRQAAGRGLQLLFYSVGIGQISSEVPQNLSASRPQDRQFILSSKKLLLSDSGFYLCAWSVRSDQPQHFGDGTRLSIL.

There are many counts of this clonotype. The chain has TRBV6-2 or TRBV6-3 and TRBJ2-3, with D perhaps matching TRBD1 (5 bases). The CDR3 is made up of 15 amino acids. Germline assignment: CDR1 MNHEY and CDR2 SVGEGT. V was cut by 6 bases and J by 3 bases, with 16 bases left in between. The CDR3 region has the DNA TGTGCCAGCAGCCCCGGCAGGGAAGGGACAGATACGCAGTATTTT. The encoded protein is CASSPGREGTDTQYF.

The rearrangement joins TRBV7-4 to TRBJ2-1; TRBD2 aligns across 15 bases. This CDR3 is built from 16 residues. Germline loops: CDR1 SGHVT, CDR2 SQSDAQ. Losses at the gene ends were 5 bases for V and 7 bases for J; bases not matched to a gene: 6. This CDR3 reads CASSAGLAGGYNEQFF. In nucleotides, the CDR3 is TGTGCCAGCAGCGCGGGACTAGCGGGAGGATATAATGAGCAGTTCTTC. Drawing the rest from reference TRBV7-4 and TRBJ2-1, the complete variable domain is GAGVSQSPRYKVAKRGRDVALRCDSISGHVTLYWYRQTLGQGSEVLTYSQSDAQRDKSGRPSGRFSAERPERSVSTLKIQRTEQGDSAVYLCASSAGLAGGYNEQFFGPGTRLTVL.

In this sample, this clonotype turned up many times. CDR3 in DNA: TGTGCCAGCAGTTATAGTAATGAAAAACTGTTTTTT. This codes for CASSYSNEKLFF. This chain joins TRBV6-6 and TRBJ1-4; D is unclear. V was clipped by 3 bases and J by 4 bases, with 3 bases between them. This CDR3 contains 12 residues. In germline, CDR1 is MNHNY, CDR2 SVGAGI (reference sequence).

To note about this clonotype: The junction departs from germline at one end; a sequencing error may be responsible. The chain joins TRBV12-3 or TRBV12-4 to TRBJ2-1; TRBD1 matches at 7 bases. This CDR3 spans 14 amino acids. CDR3 loop: CASSVAGGYNEQFF. The CDR3 DNA is TGTGCCAGCAGTGTAGCAGGGGGCTACAATGAGCAGTTCTTC.

Concerning this clonotype itself: The junction differs from germline at one of its ends, possibly a read error. The CDR3 coding sequence is TGTGCCAGCAGCTTAGCGCTCGGGGGAGGCTTC. Protein: CASSLALGGGF. The rearrangement uses TRBV7-8 and TRBJ2-7, with a possible D match to TRBD2 (6 bases). The CDR3 is 11 amino acids. Germline V gene sequence: CDR1 SGHVS, CDR2 FQNEAQ.

CDR3 residues: CATSDLPYGLAGNTDTQYF. DNA for the CDR3: TGTGCCACCAGTGATCTACCATACGGACTAGCGGGGAACACAGATACGCAGTATTTT. The chain links TRBV24-1 to TRBJ2-3; the match to TRBD2 covers 12 bases. V lost 3 bases and J lost 2; bases outside the gene matches: 11. The CDR3 sequence is 19 residues long. The germline V gene encodes CDR1 KGHDR and CDR2 SFDVKD.

This clonotype was counted only a few times. The junction differs from germline at one of its ends, possibly a read error. The chain couples TRBV6-2 or TRBV6-3 to TRBJ1-2; TRBD1 aligns across 7 bases. CDR1 is MNHEY, CDR2 SVGEGT, per germline. The CDR3 covers 15 residues. CDR3 in DNA: TGTGCCAGCAGTCACTCGATTGCGACAGGGAACGGCTACACCTTC. Protein: CASSHSIATGNGYTF.

This clonotype was observed many times. A much bigger clone sits one base away, suggesting this may be a read error. This chain links TRBV6-1 with TRBJ2-5; possibly TRBD2 for D (6 bases). Germline lookup yields CDR1 MNHNS and CDR2 SASEGT. Trimming stripped 3 bases from V and 5 bases from J, with 19 bases between. The CDR3 is made up of 16 amino acids. The CDR3 spells CASSDVRGGTQETQYF. In DNA, the CDR3 is TGTGCCAGCAGTGATGTGCGGGGTGGGACCCAGGAGACCCAGTACTTC.

V and J are TRBV20-1 and TRBJ2-7, with D tentatively TRBD2 (6 bases). V was clipped by 0 bases and J by 6 bases, with 15 bases between them. The CDR3 consists of 14 residues. Germline CDR1 DFQATT, CDR2 SNEGSKA (reference sequence). CDR3 sequence (DNA): TGCAGTGCTAGAGAGGGCGGGAAAGGCTCCGAGCAGTACTTC. This encodes CSAREGGKGSEQYF.

This clonotype was observed many times. The chain carries TRBV6-5 and TRBJ2-3; 8 bases map to TRBD1. This CDR3 spans 16 amino acids. J lost 0 bases, V lost 6 bases, and 8 bases had no gene match. Germline V gene data show CDR1 as MNHEY and CDR2 as SVGAGI. The CDR3 sequence: CASSPGQGTSTDTQYF. In nucleotides, the CDR3 is TGTGCCAGCAGCCCAGGACAGGGTACTAGCACAGATACGCAGTATTTT.

This clonotype has a count of ten or more. The V gene is TRBV27, the J gene TRBJ2-3, with 8 positions matching TRBD1. Germline V lookup: CDR1 MNHEY, CDR2 SMNVEV (reference sequence). CDR3 length equals 14 residues. V shed 4 bases, J shed 4 bases, and the junction held 4 bases outside the gene matches. Written as DNA, the CDR3 is TGTGCCAGCAGTTGGACAGGGCCCGCAGATACGCAGTATTTT. Amino acid sequence: CASSWTGPADTQYF.